Shown below are 32 T cell receptor beta chains from a single sample sequenced in a study of T cell responses to AZD1222 COVID-19 vaccine. The data were produced by immunoSEQ multiplex PCR, yet TCRdb's version contains in-frame clones alone and is incomplete. This sample has some 170,000 clones, with over 80% found just once. The sample was peripheral blood, taken 28 days after the second dose of the MenACWY control vaccine. The receptors here all came from an adult who received the MenACWY meningococcal vaccine as a control.

The chain couples TRBV7-9 to TRBJ1-6; D possibly corresponds to TRBD1 (6 bases). The CDR3 spans 15 residues. The germline V gene has CDR1 SEHNR and CDR2 FQNEAQ (reference sequence). Trimming removed 0 bases at V and 7 bases at J, with 10 bases between. CDR3 DNA sequence: TGTGCCAGCAGCTTAGCAGGGGGAAAAAATTCACCCCTCCACTTT. It encodes CASSLAGGKNSPLHF.

The V gene is TRBV28, the J gene TRBJ2-1, with a possible D match to TRBD2 (5 bases). Between the trimmed V and J ends, which lost 3 bases and 6 bases, there was a span of 9 bases. The CDR3 runs 13 residues. Germline V lookup: CDR1 MDHEN, CDR2 SYDVKM. CDR3 bases: TGTGCCAGCAGTTTTCCGGGATTCAATGAGCAGTTCTTC. It encodes CASSFPGFNEQFF. Drawing the rest from reference TRBV28 and TRBJ2-1, the complete variable domain is DVKVTQSSRYLVKRTGEKVFLECVQDMDHENMFWYRQDPGLGLRLIYFSYDVKMKEKGDIPEGYSVSREKKERFSLILESASTNQTSMYLCASSFPGFNEQFFGPGTRLTVL.

This rearrangement joins TRBV29-1 to TRBJ2-3; D remains ambiguous. Germline CDR1 is SQVTM and CDR2 is ANQGSEA. Trimming removed 0 bases from V and 2 bases from J, with 15 bases in between. The length of the CDR3 is 16 residues. The CDR3 is CSVEDYGRGNTDTQYF. In nucleotides, the CDR3 is TGCAGCGTTGAAGATTACGGCAGAGGAAACACAGATACGCAGTATTTT.

J is TRBJ1-6 and V is TRBV6-5; D may be TRBD1 (5 bases). This CDR3 has 10 residues. CDR1 MNHEY and CDR2 SVGAGI come from the germline V gene. Trimming took 2 bases from V and 18 from J, leaving 8 bases between them. CDR3 in amino acids: CASSYDSYHF. DNA of the CDR3: TGTGCCAGCAGTTACGACAGTTACCACTTT.

V usage is TRBV5-1 and J usage is TRBJ1-1; TRBD1 is a possible D gene (6 bases). CDR1 is SGHRS and CDR2 is YFSETQ in the germline V gene. The CDR3 is 13 amino acids. Trimming removed 5 bases at V and 3 bases at J, with 11 bases between. The CDR3 DNA reads TGCGCCAGCAGAGCGGGGGCGGACACTGAAGCTTTCTTT. It specifies CASRAGADTEAFF.

The chain is built from TRBV7-2 and TRBJ1-2; 7 positions agree with TRBD1. Germline trimming cut 8 bases from V and 4 bases from J; bases unmatched to any gene: 16. CDR1 is SGHTA and CDR2 is FQGNSA in the germline V gene. The CDR3 runs 16 residues. The CDR3 coding sequence is TGTGCCAGCGGGCCCGGAGGGACAGAAAATATCTATGGCTACACCTTC. This encodes CASGPGGTENIYGYTF.

This clone was observed a single time. V and J are TRBV5-1 and TRBJ2-7; TRBD1 is a possible D gene (6 bases). CDR1 is SGHRS and CDR2 is YFSETQ in the germline V gene. With 1 base removed from V and 2 bases from J, the gap between germline ends came to 13 bases. The CDR3 contains 15 residues. In nucleotides, the CDR3 is TGCGCCAGCAGCTTGTACGGGCAGGGGCCCTACGAGCAGTACTTC. Amino acid sequence: CASSLYGQGPYEQYF.

The chain has TRBV28 and TRBJ1-1; weak D call: TRBD1 (5 bases). The germline CDR1 and CDR2 sequences are MDHEN and SYDVKM. This CDR3 spans 14 amino acids. V was trimmed by 2 bases and J by 0 bases, leaving 7 bases between them. The CDR3 bases are TGTGCCAGCAGTTTAGGGGGGATGAACACTGAAGCTTTCTTT. This sequence encodes CASSLGGMNTEAFF.

The chain combines TRBV20-1 with TRBJ1-4; D gene unclear. Germline CDR1 DFQATT, CDR2 SNEGSKA (reference sequence). V shed 3 bases and J shed 6 bases, with 14 bases lying between them. This CDR3 comprises 14 residues. The chain's CDR3 is CSASGPPEDEKLFF. DNA for the CDR3: TGCAGTGCTAGTGGACCCCCGGAAGATGAAAAACTGTTTTTT.

The V and J genes are TRBV18 and TRBJ2-7; 8 bases match TRBD1. The trim removed 3 bases at V and 1 base at J, leaving 5 bases unmatched. The germline V gene has CDR1 KGHSH and CDR2 LQKENI. The CDR3 has 15 residues. The CDR3 bases are TGTGCCAGCTCACCGCCGGGACAGGAGTCCTACGAGCAGTACTTC. Its translation is CASSPPGQESYEQYF.

The gene calls are TRBV9 and TRBJ2-1; TRBD2 might be the D (6 bases). There are 15 residues in the CDR3. CDR1 SGDLS and CDR2 YYNGEE come from the germline V gene. The germline V and J ends were trimmed by 7 bases and 0 bases, with 14 bases remaining between them. Here the CDR3 reads CASSASAYSYNEQFF. CDR3 nucleotides: TGTGCCAGCTCGGCTAGCGCATACTCCTACAATGAGCAGTTCTTC. Full variable domain (missing parts from reference TRBV9 and TRBJ2-1): DSGVTQTPKHLITATGQRVTLRCSPRSGDLSVYWYQQSLDQGLQFLIQYYNGEERAKGNILERFSAQQFPDLHSELNLSSLELGDSALYFCASSASAYSYNEQFFGPGTRLTVL.

This chain connects TRBV28 to TRBJ2-7, with unresolved D. The CDR3 sequence is 12 residues long. The V and J ends lost 6 bases and 7 bases respectively, with 13 bases between them. The V gene's germline CDR1 is MDHEN and CDR2 SYDVKM. CDR3 residues: CASSRALWEQYF. Here the CDR3 DNA reads TGTGCCAGCAGCCGGGCCCTTTGGGAGCAGTACTTC.

The chain carries TRBV28 and TRBJ1-2; D unclear. Germline V lookup: CDR1 MDHEN, CDR2 SYDVKM. CDR3 length: 12 residues. V dropped 5 bases and J dropped 5 bases, with 9 bases sitting between them. The CDR3 nucleotides read TGTGCCAGCAGTCTTTTTAAGTATGGCTACACCTTC. It translates to CASSLFKYGYTF.

The table lists this clone with a few counts. The chain recombines TRBV5-4 with TRBJ2-1, with 12 positions matching TRBD2. The V gene end was trimmed by 4 bases and the J gene end by 6 bases; junction bases not matched to a gene: 8. The germline gives CDR1 SGHNT, CDR2 YYREEE (reference sequence). The CDR3 is 16 amino acids. CDR3 loop: CASSVSGTSGPNEQFF. The CDR3 nucleotides are TGTGCCAGCAGCGTCTCCGGGACTAGCGGGCCCAATGAGCAGTTCTTC.

The chain employs TRBV18 and TRBJ1-1; D gene ambiguous. Germline V gene lookup returns CDR1 KGHSH and CDR2 LQKENI. The CDR3 contains 15 residues. V was cut by 4 bases and J by 0 bases, with 12 bases left in between. The CDR3 spells CASSLRLVLNTEAFF. The CDR3 DNA follows: TGTGCCAGCTCACTTAGATTAGTGCTGAACACTGAAGCTTTCTTT.

The V call is TRBV7-9, the J call TRBJ1-2; D remains unclear. V was clipped by 1 base and J by 0 bases, with 12 bases between them. Germline V gene lookup returns CDR1 SEHNR and CDR2 FQNEAQ (reference sequence). The CDR3 has 16 residues. CDR3 sequence: CASSLVVVASNYGYTF. The DNA for the CDR3 is TGTGCCAGCAGCTTAGTGGTGGTGGCCTCTAACTATGGCTACACCTTC.

The V call is TRBV4-1, the J call TRBJ1-5; tentative D call: TRBD1 (5 bases). Looked up from germline, CDR1 is MGHRA and CDR2 is YSYEKL. V lost 1 base, J lost 4 bases, and 14 bases lay in between. The CDR3 totals 16 residues. As DNA, the CDR3 is TGCGCCAGCAGCCAAGGACGAGACAGCCGAAATCAGCCCCAGCATTTT. Translated: CASSQGRDSRNQPQHF.

The gene calls are TRBV24-1 and TRBJ1-5; D might be TRBD1 (6 bases). This CDR3 comprises 15 residues. The germline V gene has CDR1 KGHDR and CDR2 SFDVKD. V was trimmed by 9 bases and J by 2 bases, leaving 16 bases between them. The CDR3 is CATGKGGRGNQPQHF. CDR3 DNA: TGTGCCACCGGGAAGGGGGGACGGGGCAATCAGCCCCAGCATTTT.

The rearrangement links TRBV11-2 to TRBJ1-2, with D maybe TRBD1 (6 bases). The V gene's germline CDR1 is SGHAT and CDR2 FQNNGV. The V gene lost 4 bases and the J gene lost 8 bases, with 11 bases spanning the gap. The CDR3 covers 12 residues. CDR3 sequence (DNA): TGTGCCAGCAGCTGGGGGGGCAGCGGCTACACCTTC. It specifies CASSWGGSGYTF.

In its sample, this clone was seen once. The rearrangement uses TRBV19 and TRBJ2-5; D ambiguous. This CDR3 has 12 residues. Germline V gene sequence: CDR1 LNHDA, CDR2 SQIVND (reference sequence). V was cut by 6 bases and J by 3 bases, with 8 bases left in between. DNA for the CDR3: TGTGCCAGTAGCATCGGCGAAGAGACCCAGTACTTC. This codes for CASSIGEETQYF.

The V and J genes are TRBV5-1 and TRBJ2-2; TRBD2 matches at 13 bases. Per germline, CDR1 SGHRS and CDR2 YFSETQ. This CDR3 spans 17 amino acids. V lost 1 base to trimming and J lost 3 bases; unmatched junction nucleotides: 3. CDR3 loop: CASSLLLAGGDTGELFF. The CDR3 DNA sequence: TGCGCCAGCAGCTTGCTACTAGCGGGAGGGGACACCGGGGAGCTGTTTTTT.

The chain links TRBV5-6 to TRBJ2-3, with 7 bases lining up with TRBD2. CDR1 SGHDT and CDR2 YYEEEE come from the germline V gene. Unmatched junction bases numbered 15, after V lost 3 bases and J lost 2 bases. The CDR3 consists of 18 residues. The CDR3 DNA is TGTGCCAGCAGCTCGCCCGCGGGGGAGCGGGTTATCACAGATACGCAGTATTTT. It is translated as CASSSPAGERVITDTQYF. Combining the CDR3 with reference TRBV5-6 and TRBJ2-3 gives the whole variable domain DAGVTQSPTHLIKTRGQQVTLRCSPKSGHDTVSWYQQALGQGPQFIFQYYEEEERQRGNFPDRFSGHQFPNYSSELNVNALLLGDSALYLCASSSPAGERVITDTQYFGPGTRLTVL.

This clone was counted between two and nine times. The same CDR3 can be traced to other DNA sequences in this sample. The chain is built from TRBV29-1 and TRBJ1-1; D gene unclear. Trimming took off 4 bases at V and 0 bases at J, with 3 bases between the two ends. The CDR3 loop spans 11 amino acids. Germline V gives CDR1 SQVTM, CDR2 ANQGSEA. CDR3: CSVGVNTEAFF. CDR3 coding DNA: TGCAGCGTTGGTGTGAACACTGAAGCTTTCTTT.

This chain joins TRBV7-2 and TRBJ2-2; maybe TRBD2 (6 bases). Germline V CDR1 and CDR2: SGHTA, FQGNSA. The length of the CDR3 is 15 residues. V lost 5 bases and J 6 bases, leaving 16 bases between the germline ends. The CDR3 sequence is CASSPGSSVAGELFF. CDR3 nucleotides: TGTGCCAGCAGCCCAGGATCTAGCGTTGCCGGGGAGCTGTTTTTT.

The V and J genes are TRBV19 and TRBJ1-3; D remains ambiguous. Per germline, CDR1 LNHDA and CDR2 SQIVND (reference sequence). Trimming removed 4 bases at V and 0 bases at J, with 7 bases between. This CDR3 spans 14 amino acids. The CDR3 region is CASSSQASGNTIYF. CDR3 DNA sequence: TGTGCCAGTAGTAGCCAGGCCTCTGGAAACACCATATATTTT.

The chain joins TRBV6-5 to TRBJ2-2, with D possibly TRBD1 on 5 matching bases. CDR1 is MNHEY and CDR2 is SVGAGI in the germline V gene. Between the trimmed V and J ends, which lost 6 bases and 7 bases, there was a span of 18 bases. The CDR3 covers 15 residues. This CDR3 is CASRIRVRFGGELFF. CDR3 DNA: TGTGCCAGCAGAATCAGGGTCCGTTTTGGCGGGGAGCTGTTTTTT.

There are a few counts of this clone. This chain connects TRBV10-1 to TRBJ2-2; D call uncertain. The CDR3 covers 12 residues. The germline CDR1 and CDR2 sequences are WNHNN and SYGVQD (reference sequence). The ends were cut back, 2 bases at V and 4 bases at J, with 2 bases in the middle. CDR3 DNA: TGCGCCAGCAGTGAGCGCACCGGGGAGCTGTTTTTT. Translating it yields CASSERTGELFF.

The chain is built from TRBV4-2 and TRBJ1-2; D gene uncertain. Germline CDR1 and CDR2: LGHNA and YNFKEQ. CDR3 length equals 13 residues. The V end lost 2 bases, the J end lost 7 bases, and 11 bases lay between the germline ends. The CDR3 loop reads CASSQIDKFGYTF. The DNA for the CDR3 is TGTGCCAGCAGCCAAATCGACAAGTTTGGCTACACCTTC.

J is TRBJ1-1 and V is TRBV6-2 or TRBV6-3, with D uncertain. V was shortened by 5 bases and J by 1 base, with 8 bases between the two germline ends. This CDR3 region has 13 residues. CDR1 is MNHEY and CDR2 is SVGEGT in the germline V gene. The CDR3 loop is CASSANRNTEAFF. The DNA for the CDR3 is TGTGCCAGCAGTGCTAACAGGAACACTGAAGCTTTCTTT.

The CDR3 nucleotides are TGCGCCAGCAGCCCGCTCGGGGTGGACTATGGCTACACCTTC. It is translated as CASSPLGVDYGYTF. The V and J genes are TRBV5-1 and TRBJ1-2; D unresolved. This CDR3 is built from 14 residues. V gave up 4 bases and J gave up 3 bases, with 13 bases separating them. Per germline, CDR1 SGHRS and CDR2 YFSETQ.

The chain uses TRBV19 and TRBJ2-1; D is possibly TRBD1 (6 bases). Trimming cost V 6 bases and J 3 bases, with 18 bases left between them. The CDR3 consists of 16 residues. CDR1 and CDR2 from the germline V gene are LNHDA and SQIVND (reference sequence). The CDR3 bases are TGTGCCAGTAGCGGAACAGGGCTGGTGGGCTACAATGAGCAGTTCTTC. Translation gives CASSGTGLVGYNEQFF.

This chain uses TRBV5-1 with TRBJ2-7; TRBD2 might be the D (5 bases). The CDR3 consists of 14 residues. V was trimmed by 3 bases and J by 4 bases, leaving 14 bases between them. Per germline, CDR1 SGHRS and CDR2 YFSETQ. CDR3 in amino acids: CASSSRRAGYEQYF. The DNA for the CDR3 is TGCGCCAGCAGCTCCCGGCGGGCAGGATACGAGCAGTACTTC.